These 26 T cell receptor beta chains share one sample of origin, sequenced in a study of shared clonotypes between healthy human individuals. Naive CD8 cells, CD45RO-negative and positively selected for CCR7, excluded terminally differentiated effector memory CD45RA+ cells. Some clones are missing from TCRdb's copy, which holds only in-frame ones; the method was immunoSEQ multiplex PCR. This table has about 610,000 clones, about 95% appearing once. Source material: naive CD8+ T cells sorted from blood. The receptors derive from a woman in her twenties or thirties in good health.

CDR3 in DNA: TGTGCCAGCAGCAAAGAGGACAGGGATCCCGGCGAGCAGTACTTC. This sequence encodes CASSKEDRDPGEQYF. V and J are TRBV21-1 and TRBJ2-7; the DNA was not compared with TRBD1, the D call given in the table. TRBV21-1 is annotated as a pseudogene. This CDR3 spans 15 amino acids.

The chain joins TRBV27 to TRBJ1-1; D is possibly TRBD1 (6 bases). CDR1 and CDR2 from the germline V gene are MNHEY and SMNVEV (reference sequence). CDR3 size: 14 residues. The ends were cut back, 6 bases at V and 4 bases at J, with 15 bases in the middle. The CDR3 loop reads CASSLQGGGTEAFF. In DNA, the CDR3 is TGTGCCAGCAGCTTACAGGGAGGGGGCACTGAAGCTTTCTTT.

The V and J genes are TRBV7-6 and TRBJ2-7, with TRBD1 matching 11 bases. CDR1 SGHVS and CDR2 FNYEAQ come from the germline V gene. V lost 1 base and J lost 0; bases outside the gene matches: 2. This CDR3 region has 16 residues. The CDR3 nucleotides are TGTGCCAGCAGCTTAGATGGGACAGGGGGCTCCTACGAGCAGTACTTC. This gives the protein CASSLDGTGGSYEQYF.

The chain couples TRBV10-3 to TRBJ2-7, with D uncertain. Germline assignment: CDR1 ENHRY and CDR2 SYGVKD. Trimming shortened V by 0 bases and J by 0 bases, and 6 bases separated the two germline ends. The CDR3 is 14 amino acids. CDR3 DNA: TGTGCCATCAGTGAGTCTTCTAGCTCCTACGAGCAGTACTTC. Amino acids: CAISESSSSYEQYF.

The gene calls are TRBV5-4 and TRBJ2-5, with D perhaps matching TRBD2 (6 bases). The CDR3 sequence is 15 residues long. V shed 4 bases and J shed 5 bases, with 18 bases lying between them. Germline V gene data show CDR1 as SGHNT and CDR2 as YYREEE (reference sequence). The CDR3, as DNA: TGTGCCAGCAGCCCGACCAGGAGGGAGACGGAGACCCAGTACTTC. Its protein product is CASSPTRRETETQYF.

V and J are TRBV28 and TRBJ2-1; D is possibly TRBD1 (6 bases). The CDR3 runs 16 residues. V lost 5 bases, J lost 5 bases, and 19 bases lay in between. Germline V gene data show CDR1 as MDHEN and CDR2 as SYDVKM. DNA of the CDR3: TGTGCCAGCAGTCAAGTACAGGGTTGGTTAGACAATGAGCAGTTCTTC. Its translation: CASSQVQGWLDNEQFF.

The chain joins TRBV5-1 to TRBJ2-7; the match to TRBD1 covers 8 bases. The CDR3 is 15 amino acids. J lost 3 bases, V lost 5 bases, and 10 bases had no gene match. Per germline, CDR1 SGHRS and CDR2 YFSETQ. The CDR3 DNA sequence: TGCGCCAGCAGTGAGACAGGGGCCACTAACTACGAGCAGTACTTC. Amino acid sequence: CASSETGATNYEQYF.

The chain recombines TRBV7-6 with TRBJ2-3, with 11 bases that match TRBD2. Germline V gene sequence: CDR1 SGHVS, CDR2 FNYEAQ. Germline trimming cut 5 bases from V and 2 bases from J; bases unmatched to any gene: 6. The CDR3 is 16 amino acids. CDR3 in amino acids: CASSLRLAGSTDTQYF. The DNA for the CDR3 is TGTGCCAGCAGCCTAAGACTAGCGGGGTCCACAGATACGCAGTATTTT.

This sequence joins TRBV28 and TRBJ2-7; 8 bases map to TRBD2. Trimming removed 2 bases from V and 0 bases from J; junction bases left unmatched: 6. The CDR3 consists of 16 residues. Germline V lookup: CDR1 MDHEN, CDR2 SYDVKM. The CDR3 loop is CASSLATSESSYEQYF. CDR3 nucleotides: TGTGCCAGCAGTTTAGCGACTAGCGAGAGCTCCTACGAGCAGTACTTC.

The gene calls are TRBV13 and TRBJ1-1; TRBD1 is a possible D gene (5 bases). Between the trimmed V and J ends, which lost 1 base and 6 bases, there was a span of 12 bases. In germline, CDR1 is PRHDT, CDR2 FYEKMQ (reference sequence). This CDR3 has 14 amino acids. DNA of the CDR3: TGTGCCAGCAGCTTAGCAGGGCGGTCTTCTGAAGCTTTCTTT. This translates into CASSLAGRSSEAFF.

This CDR3 is CASSTGQGSDEQFF. CDR3 DNA sequence: TGCGCCAGCAGCACAGGACAGGGGTCCGATGAGCAGTTCTTC. V and J are TRBV5-1 and TRBJ2-1; 9 bases line up with TRBD1. The V segment lost 4 bases and the J segment 8 bases; nucleotides outside the gene matches: 7. This CDR3 has 14 residues. Germline CDR1 and CDR2: SGHRS and YFSETQ.

The J gene is TRBJ2-1, the V gene TRBV28; 7 positions agree with TRBD2. This CDR3 comprises 14 residues. With 3 bases clipped from V and 4 bases from J, the junction kept 3 bases outside the gene matches. Germline lookup yields CDR1 MDHEN and CDR2 SYDVKM. This CDR3 is CASSFLAEYNEQFF. The CDR3 region has the DNA TGTGCCAGCAGTTTTCTAGCGGAGTACAATGAGCAGTTCTTC.

The chain is built from TRBV9 and TRBJ1-1; the D gene is possibly TRBD1 (6 bases). The V and J ends lost 6 bases and 4 bases respectively, with 16 bases between them. CDR1 and CDR2 from the germline V gene are SGDLS and YYNGEE. CDR3 length: 14 amino acids. The CDR3 is CASTPQGSATEAFF. The CDR3 region has the DNA TGTGCCAGCACCCCTCAGGGGTCCGCCACTGAAGCTTTCTTT.

The chain combines TRBV7-9 with TRBJ1-1; 9 bases map to TRBD1. The CDR3 is made up of 15 amino acids. The V segment lost 3 bases and the J segment 3 bases; nucleotides outside the gene matches: 5. The germline V gene encodes CDR1 SEHNR and CDR2 FQNEAQ (reference sequence). CDR3 DNA sequence: TGTGCCAGCAGCTTGTCCGGGACAGGGTACACTGAAGCTTTCTTT. It encodes CASSLSGTGYTEAFF. The full variable domain, rest sourced from reference TRBV7-9 and TRBJ1-1, is DTGVSQNPRHKITKRGQNVTFRCDPISEHNRLYWYRQTLGQGPEFLTYFQNEAQLEKSRLLSDRFSAERPKGSFSTLEIQRTEQGDSAMYLCASSLSGTGYTEAFFGQGTRLTVV.

The V call is TRBV28, the J call TRBJ1-1; tentative D call: TRBD1 (5 bases). From germline, CDR1 is MDHEN and CDR2 SYDVKM. The germline V and J ends were trimmed by 3 bases and 3 bases, with 8 bases remaining between them. This CDR3 contains 13 residues. In DNA form, the CDR3 reads TGTGCCAGCAGTTTCGCGACAGACACTGAAGCTTTCTTT. Its translation: CASSFATDTEAFF.

Regarding this clone: Other nucleotide sequences in the sample specify the same CDR3. The chain recombines TRBV27 with TRBJ2-2; no clear D. V lost 5 bases and J lost 6, with 7 bases in between. The CDR3 length is 12 residues. Germline assignment: CDR1 MNHEY and CDR2 SMNVEV (reference sequence). For the CDR3, the DNA is TGTGCCAGCAGTCTCCTCCCCGGGGAGCTGTTTTTT. Encoded protein: CASSLLPGELFF.

The genes are TRBV7-9 and TRBJ1-1; maybe TRBD1 (6 bases). Trimming removed 6 bases from V and 1 base from J, with 15 bases in between. From germline, CDR1 is SEHNR and CDR2 FQNEAQ (reference sequence). The CDR3 runs to 15 residues. CDR3 in DNA: TGTGCCAGCAGTTCCTTTGGGGGGGCGAACACTGAAGCTTTCTTT. Translating it yields CASSSFGGANTEAFF.

The rearrangement joins TRBV2 to TRBJ1-1; no reliable D call. Looked up from germline, CDR1 is SNHLY and CDR2 is FYNNEI. This CDR3 comprises 15 residues. V lost 7 bases and J 0 bases, leaving 15 bases between the germline ends. This CDR3 is CASIWAGSMNTEAFF. CDR3 coding DNA: TGTGCCAGCATTTGGGCGGGTTCCATGAACACTGAAGCTTTCTTT.

This chain joins TRBV6-4 and TRBJ1-2, with 7 bases aligning to TRBD1. CDR1 is MRHNA and CDR2 is SNTAGT in the germline V gene. This CDR3 region has 13 residues. The ends lost 6 bases at V and 8 bases at J; junction bases unmatched: 9. The CDR3 loop reads CASSPVRGQGYTF. For the CDR3, the DNA is TGTGCCAGCAGCCCCGTGAGGGGGCAAGGCTACACCTTC.

This rearrangement joins TRBV27 to TRBJ2-7; 7 nucleotides align to TRBD2. Germline V lookup: CDR1 MNHEY, CDR2 SMNVEV (reference sequence). The CDR3 spans 15 residues. V lost 4 bases, J lost 1 base, and 7 bases stayed unmatched. The CDR3 nucleotides read TGTGCCAGCAGTTACGCGGGACTAACGTCCTACGAGCAGTACTTC. Residues: CASSYAGLTSYEQYF.

The rearrangement uses TRBV6-1 and TRBJ2-2, with TRBD2 identical over 11 bases. Germline lookup yields CDR1 MNHNS and CDR2 SASEGT. V dropped 4 bases and J dropped 6; count of bases not matched to a gene: 7. The CDR3 is 16 residues long. CDR3 sequence: CASSGPLAGVSGELFF. The CDR3, as DNA: TGTGCCAGCAGTGGCCCACTAGCGGGAGTCTCCGGGGAGCTGTTTTTT.

The gene calls are TRBV19 and TRBJ2-7, with a possible D match to TRBD1 (5 bases). The CDR3 has 14 amino acids. CDR1 is LNHDA and CDR2 is SQIVND in the germline V gene (reference sequence). V lost 5 bases to trimming and J lost 0 bases, with 11 bases between them. The CDR3 is CASSDSSSSYEQYF. In DNA, the CDR3 is TGTGCCAGTAGTGACAGTTCTAGCTCCTACGAGCAGTACTTC. Combining the CDR3 with reference TRBV19 and TRBJ2-7 gives the whole variable domain DGGITQSPKYLFRKEGQNVTLSCEQNLNHDAMYWYRQDPGQGLRLIYYSQIVNDFQKGDIAEGYSVSREKKESFPLTVTSAQKNPTAFYLCASSDSSSSYEQYFGPGTRLTVT.

V usage is TRBV21-1 and J usage is TRBJ1-3. TRBV21-1 is described as a pseudogene. The CDR3 covers 14 residues. The CDR3 loop is CASSKGRPGNTIYF. The CDR3, as DNA: TGTGCCAGCAGCAAAGGGCGGCCTGGAAACACCATATATTTT.

The rearrangement links TRBV5-6 to TRBJ2-1; 7 positions agree with TRBD2. Per germline, CDR1 SGHDT and CDR2 YYEEEE. CDR3 size: 16 residues. The J segment lost 4 bases and the V segment lost 5 bases, leaving 12 bases of the junction unmatched. DNA of the CDR3: TGTGCCAGCAGACGAACCGGGACTAACTTTTACAATGAGCAGTTCTTC. Translated, it gives CASRRTGTNFYNEQFF.

The V call is TRBV5-6, the J call TRBJ2-5; D remains ambiguous. Trimming left V 1 base short and J 2 bases short, with 21 bases between. Per germline, CDR1 SGHDT and CDR2 YYEEEE. The CDR3 runs 18 residues. The CDR3 nucleotides are TGTGCCAGCAGCTTGCGCACGAGCATAGGTGCCGGACAAGAGACCCAGTACTTC. The encoded protein is CASSLRTSIGAGQETQYF.

The count of this clone is one. The V call is TRBV7-9, the J call TRBJ2-1, with D possibly being TRBD1 (6 bases). In germline, CDR1 is SEHNR, CDR2 FQNEAQ (reference sequence). V lost 7 bases and J 2 bases, leaving 12 bases between the germline ends. The CDR3 is 14 amino acids. The CDR3 DNA sequence: TGTGCCAGCACCAAACAGGGTCCCTACAATGAGCAGTTCTTC. It specifies CASTKQGPYNEQFF.